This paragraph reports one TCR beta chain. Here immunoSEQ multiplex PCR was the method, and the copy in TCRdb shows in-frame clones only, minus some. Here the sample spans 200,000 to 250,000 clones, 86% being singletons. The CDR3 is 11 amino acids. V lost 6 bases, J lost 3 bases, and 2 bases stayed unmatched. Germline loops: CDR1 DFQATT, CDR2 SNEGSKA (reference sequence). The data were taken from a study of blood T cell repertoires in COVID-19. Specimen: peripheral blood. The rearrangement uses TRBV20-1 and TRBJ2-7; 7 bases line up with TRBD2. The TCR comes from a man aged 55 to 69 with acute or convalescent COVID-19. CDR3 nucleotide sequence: TGCAGTGCGAGGACTAGCTACGAGCAGTACTTC. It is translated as CSARTSYEQYF.